This T cell receptor (beta chain) was sequenced during a study of T cell responses to AZD1222 COVID-19 vaccine. Assay: immunoSEQ multiplex PCR; the TCRdb copy retains only in-frame clones and omits some. The table records around 100,000 clones, approximately 90% of them present only once. This specimen consisted of peripheral blood, obtained on day 0 of AZD1222 vaccination. This receptor was obtained from an adult in good health.

The CDR3 loop is CASSNLRDQPQHF. The CDR3 region has the DNA TGTGCCAGCAGCAACCTCCGGGATCAGCCCCAGCATTTT. This chain uses TRBV7-2 with TRBJ1-5; D is uncertain. Germline V gene lookup returns CDR1 SGHTA and CDR2 FQGNSA. This CDR3 has 13 amino acids. V lost 5 bases and J 5 bases, leaving 10 bases between the germline ends.